These 10 T cell receptor beta chains share one sample of origin, sequenced in a study of metastatic and nonmetastatic thyroid tumors (dated by TCRdb to 2018 to 2020). None of the patients had been given any treatment before thyroid surgery. The method behind the library was PCR. TCRdb lists the instrument as Illumina HiSeq 4000. TCRdb reran the public reads through fastp at Q25 and MiXCR, keeping productive beta chains. In this sample the table shows approximately 79,000 clones, approximately 9% of which occur a single time. The top ten hold 8.8% of the sample. The sequenced sample was blood. These receptors all come from a female donor with papillary thyroid cancer or a benign thyroid nodule (not recorded which). Some clones in this sample may be carry-over from other donors' samples.

This clone was counted a single time. The chain couples TRBV7-3 to TRBJ1-1; D uncertain. Trimming removed 2 bases from V and 4 bases from J, with 14 bases in between. This CDR3 is built from 15 residues. Germline loops: CDR1 SGHTA, CDR2 FQGTGA. The chain's CDR3 is CASSLVGEGGTEAFF. CDR3 sequence (DNA): TGTGCCAGCAGCTTAGTAGGTGAGGGAGGCACTGAAGCTTTCTTT. The variable domain in full, completed from reference TRBV7-3 and TRBJ1-1, reads GAGVSQTPSNKVTEKGKYVELRCDPISGHTALYWYRQSLGQGPEFLIYFQGTGAADDSGLPNDRFFAVRPEGSVSTLKIQRTERGDSAVYLCASSLVGEGGTEAFFGQGTRLTVV.

On this clone itself: This may arise from a read error, as a much more abundant clone is one base away. This rearrangement joins TRBV6-5 to TRBJ2-5, with 10 bases matching TRBD1. Germline values: CDR1 MNHEY, CDR2 SVGAGI. V trimming: 0 bases; J trimming: 3 bases; junction bases outside the gene matches: 4. CDR3 length: 16 amino acids. The CDR3: CASSYSTTGGKETQYF. Written as DNA, the CDR3 is TGTGCCAGCAGTTACTCGACGACAGGGGGCAAAGAGACCCAGTACTTC.

This clone has at least ten counts. The chain couples TRBV6-2 or TRBV6-3 to TRBJ2-7, with D unresolved. Trimming removed 0 bases from V and 7 bases from J, with 4 bases in between. CDR1 is MNHEY and CDR2 is SVGEGT in the germline V gene. The CDR3 totals 11 residues. The CDR3 DNA is TGTGCCAGCAGTTACTCGAGTGAGCAGTACTTC. It is translated as CASSYSSEQYF.

This clone was counted many times. This may stem from a read error, because a much larger clone lies one nucleotide away. The chain has TRBV19 and TRBJ1-1, with a weak D call TRBD1 (5 bases). The CDR3 is 12 residues long. Germline V gives CDR1 LNHDA, CDR2 SQIVND (reference sequence). The CDR3 spells CARGGVNTKAFF. CDR3 sequence (DNA): TGTGCCAGGGGGGGAGTGAACACTAAAGCTTTCTTT.

This rearrangement joins TRBV5-6 to TRBJ2-5; D may match TRBD1 or TRBD2 (5 bases each). Trimming removed 4 bases at V and 5 bases at J, with 12 bases between. CDR3 length equals 13 residues. Germline V gene sequence: CDR1 SGHDT, CDR2 YYEEEE. CDR3 coding DNA: TGTGCCAGCAGCCGGGACGGAAGCGAGACCCAGTACTTC. Translated: CASSRDGSETQYF.

This clone was counted at least ten times. The rearrangement links TRBV2 to TRBJ1-1; 9 bases map to TRBD1. Germline CDR1 is SNHLY and CDR2 is FYNNEI. There are 13 residues in the CDR3. Germline trimming cut 9 bases from V and 3 bases from J; bases unmatched to any gene: 5. As DNA, the CDR3 is TGTGCCAGTACCGGGACAGGGTACACTGAAGCTTTCTTT. Amino acids: CASTGTGYTEAFF. The variable domain in full, with the rest retrieved from reference TRBV2 and TRBJ1-1, is EPEVTQTPSHQVTQMGQEVILRCVPISNHLYFYWYRQILGQKVEFLVSFYNNEISEKSEIFDDQFSVERPDGSNFTLKIRSTKLEDSAMYFCASTGTGYTEAFFGQGTRLTVV.

This clone was counted a few times. This chain links TRBV5-6 with TRBJ2-5; a weak D match, TRBD1 (5 bases). Trimming stripped 4 bases from V and 2 bases from J, with 12 bases between. The CDR3 is made up of 14 amino acids. Germline V gives CDR1 SGHDT, CDR2 YYEEEE. The CDR3: CASSATVLQETQYF. In nucleotides, the CDR3 is TGTGCCAGCAGCGCGACAGTCCTTCAAGAGACCCAGTACTTC.

This clone was picked up a small number of times. The chain carries TRBV27 and TRBJ2-7; TRBD2 agrees at 7 bases. Trimming removed 6 bases from V and 5 bases from J; junction bases left unmatched: 10. The CDR3 is 14 residues long. The germline V gene has CDR1 MNHEY and CDR2 SMNVEV (reference sequence). In DNA, the CDR3 is TGTGCCAGCAGGGGGGGGACTGTGATGCACGAGCAGTACTTC. This sequence encodes CASRGGTVMHEQYF.

Many counts were recorded for this clone. The rearrangement uses TRBV5-1 and TRBJ1-2; D call uncertain. The V end was cut by 0 bases, the J end by 1 base, with 4 bases between. The germline V gene encodes CDR1 SGHRS and CDR2 YFSETQ. The CDR3 consists of 13 residues. The CDR3 loop reads CASSLGINYGYTF. The CDR3 nucleotides are TGCGCCAGCAGCTTGGGTATTAACTATGGCTACACCTTC.

This clone was seen at least ten times. The V and J genes are TRBV5-5 and TRBJ2-7; the D is unclear. The germline V gene has CDR1 SGHKS and CDR2 YYEKEE (reference sequence). This CDR3 region has 12 residues. Trimming removed 4 bases at V and 7 bases at J, with 12 bases between. The chain's CDR3 is CASSPRVTEQYF. Here the CDR3 DNA reads TGTGCCAGCAGCCCCCGGGTCACAGAGCAGTACTTC.